Presented here are 19 T cell receptor beta chains from one specimen sequenced in a study of vaccination and CD4 T cells after COVID-19. Antigens of these TCRs are unknown. Treatment in this sample: roughly ten-day PBMC culture with coronavirus spike peptide pools or control peptides (ViraFEST assay). Cultured CD4+ T cell DNA underwent sequencing with the Oncomine TCR Beta short-read assay. TCRdb independently ran MiXCR on the PCR reads; one entry per CDR3 protein. The repertoire holds several thousand distinct CDR3 sequences, with 21% as singletons. Sequencing used CD4+ T cells from blood, cultured in vitro, obtained after SARS-CoV-2 vaccination. These receptor sequences come from a human donor who had recovered from COVID-19.

This clonotype was observed a handful of times. The chain couples TRBV28 to TRBJ2-7; D remains ambiguous. Per the germline V gene, CDR1 is MDHEN and CDR2 is SYDVKM. CDR3 size: 11 residues. V was clipped by 2 bases and J by 9 bases, with 8 bases between them. Written as DNA, the CDR3 is TGTGCCAGCAGTTTAAAAGGGCTGCAGTACTTC. This sequence encodes CASSLKGLQYF. The complete variable domain, with remaining parts taken from reference TRBV28 and TRBJ2-7, reads DVKVTQSSRYLVKRTGEKVFLECVQDMDHENMFWYRQDPGLGLRLIYFSYDVKMKEKGDIPEGYSVSREKKERFSLILESASTNQTSMYLCASSLKGLQYFGPGTRLTVT.

This clonotype counts as medium-sized. The genes are TRBV20-1 and TRBJ2-7, with 8 nucleotides matching TRBD2. Trimming at V came to 1 base and at J to 5 bases, leaving 10 bases not matched to a gene. Germline CDR1 DFQATT, CDR2 SNEGSKA (reference sequence). The CDR3 loop spans 15 amino acids. CDR3 bases: TGCAGTGCTAGAGGAAGCCGGACGGGAGGGGACGAGCAGTACTTC. Translating gives CSARGSRTGGDEQYF.

This clonotype was detected only once. This chain connects TRBV5-4 to TRBJ1-1, with TRBD1 as a possible D gene (5 bases). This CDR3 has 16 residues. The V end lost 4 bases, the J end lost 5 bases, and 21 bases lay between the germline ends. Germline V gives CDR1 SGHNT, CDR2 YYREEE (reference sequence). CDR3 amino acids: CASSPIERGGWTEAFF. The CDR3 DNA reads as TGTGCCAGCAGCCCGATTGAGAGGGGAGGATGGACTGAAGCTTTCTTT.

This clonotype was detected only a few times. The chain joins TRBV11-3 to TRBJ2-1; 8 bases fit TRBD2. Germline V gene sequence: CDR1 SGHNT, CDR2 YENEEA. This CDR3 region has 17 residues. After removal of 1 base from V and 6 bases from J, the junction contained 11 bases not matched to a gene. The CDR3 protein is CASSLAIRAGAPNEQFF. In DNA form, the CDR3 reads TGTGCCAGCAGCTTAGCCATACGAGCGGGAGCCCCCAATGAGCAGTTCTTC.

The V and J genes are TRBV21-1 and TRBJ2-7; TRBD1 is taken as the D call from the table, unchecked against the DNA. TRBV21-1 is deemed a pseudogene. This CDR3 comprises 13 residues. In DNA form, the CDR3 reads TGTGCCAGGAACGAACAGGGGGCTTACGAGCAGTACTTC. Translation: CARNEQGAYEQYF.

This clonotype was recorded at least ten times. The chain links TRBV28 to TRBJ2-3, with D unclear. Germline V gives CDR1 MDHEN, CDR2 SYDVKM. The CDR3 loop spans 12 amino acids. With 3 bases removed from V and 7 bases from J, the gap between germline ends came to 8 bases. The CDR3 DNA reads as TGTGCCAGCAGTTTCCCCGCAAATACGCAGTATTTT. Protein sequence: CASSFPANTQYF.

V gene TRBV5-4 combines with J gene TRBJ2-5; TRBD2 matches at 9 bases. CDR3 length equals 15 residues. The V segment lost 5 bases and the J segment 6 bases; nucleotides outside the gene matches: 11. Germline CDR1 and CDR2: SGHNT and YYREEE (reference sequence). The CDR3 DNA follows: TGTGCCAGCAGGCCTGGGACTAGCAGGAAAAAGACCCAGTACTTC. Translation: CASRPGTSRKKTQYF.

V and J are TRBV20-1 and TRBJ2-3; D is uncertain. The CDR3 has 14 residues. Germline V lookup: CDR1 DFQATT, CDR2 SNEGSKA (reference sequence). Trimming removed 3 bases from V and 0 bases from J, with 10 bases in between. Written as DNA, the CDR3 is TGCAGTGCTAGTTCCAGGCGAAGCACAGATACGCAGTATTTT. Protein sequence: CSASSRRSTDTQYF.

This clonotype was counted at least ten times. The chain couples TRBV28 to TRBJ2-7, with D uncertain. Germline loops: CDR1 MDHEN, CDR2 SYDVKM. V gave up 6 bases and J gave up 2 bases, with 11 bases separating them. CDR3 length equals 13 residues. CDR3 region: CASRGTTPYEQYF. Written as DNA, the CDR3 is TGTGCCAGCAGGGGAACAACTCCCTACGAGCAGTACTTC.

This clonotype was observed a handful of times. The V and J genes are TRBV12-3 or TRBV12-4 and TRBJ1-6, with unresolved D. Trimming removed 6 bases at V and 9 bases at J, with 15 bases between. The CDR3 is 14 residues long. DNA for the CDR3: TGTGCCAGCAGCTTTTCGGGGTCCCTTTCACCCCTCCACTTT. Protein sequence: CASSFSGSLSPLHF.

This clonotype was observed a few times. The chain has TRBV28 and TRBJ1-1; D may be TRBD1 (5 bases). Germline CDR1 is MDHEN and CDR2 is SYDVKM. The CDR3 spans 14 residues. V shed 3 bases and J shed 5 bases, with 13 bases lying between them. The CDR3 DNA sequence: TGTGCCAGCAGTTTGTTCTCGGGGGAGACTGAAGCTTTCTTT. Encoded protein: CASSLFSGETEAFF. Full variable domain (rest looked up from reference TRBV28 and TRBJ1-1): DVKVTQSSRYLVKRTGEKVFLECVQDMDHENMFWYRQDPGLGLRLIYFSYDVKMKEKGDIPEGYSVSREKKERFSLILESASTNQTSMYLCASSLFSGETEAFFGQGTRLTVV.

Here the CDR3 reads CASSIGTGRPSYEQYF. CDR3 sequence (DNA): TGTGCCAGTAGTATAGGGACAGGGCGCCCTAGCTACGAGCAGTACTTC. The chain couples TRBV19 to TRBJ2-7, with TRBD1 identical over 8 bases. The germline V gene encodes CDR1 LNHDA and CDR2 SQIVND (reference sequence). V lost 1 base to trimming and J lost 3 bases; unmatched junction nucleotides: 8. This CDR3 has 16 amino acids. Together with reference TRBV19 and TRBJ2-7, the CDR3 gives the full variable domain: DGGITQSPKYLFRKEGQNVTLSCEQNLNHDAMYWYRQDPGQGLRLIYYSQIVNDFQKGDIAEGYSVSREKKESFPLTVTSAQKNPTAFYLCASSIGTGRPSYEQYFGPGTRLTVT.

A note on this clonotype: Germline is not matched at one junction end, which may reflect a read error. V is TRBV7-9 and J is TRBJ2-7; 8 bases line up with TRBD2. The CDR3 is made up of 13 amino acids. In germline, CDR1 is SEHNR, CDR2 FQNEAQ (reference sequence). The CDR3 nucleotides read TGTGCCAGCAGCTTAGAGCTAGGCGGGACTAGTACCTTC. Its translation: CASSLELGGTSTF.

This rearrangement joins TRBV2 to TRBJ2-3; TRBD1 agrees at 7 bases. Germline V gene sequence: CDR1 SNHLY, CDR2 FYNNEI. The CDR3 length is 12 residues. V was clipped by 6 bases and J by 14 bases; unmatched bases: 11. CDR3 residues: CASRRTGGPPYF. The CDR3 nucleotides read TGTGCCAGCAGAAGGACAGGCGGCCCCCCGTATTTT.

This clonotype counts as medium-sized. The chain joins TRBV27 to TRBJ2-7, with 10 bases fitting TRBD2. CDR1 and CDR2 from the germline V gene are MNHEY and SMNVEV (reference sequence). Trimming removed 3 bases from V and 7 bases from J; junction bases left unmatched: 9. CDR3 length equals 15 residues. CDR3 region: CASSFDSGRVREQYF. The CDR3 nucleotides read TGTGCCAGCAGTTTCGACAGCGGGAGGGTCCGGGAGCAGTACTTC.

The chain links TRBV6-1 to TRBJ1-2; no clear D gene. CDR1 is MNHNS, CDR2 SASEGT, per germline. CDR3 size: 13 residues. V was trimmed by 11 bases and J by 4 bases, leaving 17 bases between them. CDR3 DNA: TGTGCCTCCAAAGGCGAGGGAGGCTATGGCTACACCTTC. Translating gives CASKGEGGYGYTF.

This clonotype was found a few times. This chain joins TRBV20-1 and TRBJ1-2, with D tentatively TRBD1 (6 bases). This CDR3 comprises 14 residues. Germline V gene data show CDR1 as DFQATT and CDR2 as SNEGSKA (reference sequence). V was clipped by 3 bases and J by 2 bases, with 13 bases between them. The CDR3 region is CSASTDRTNYGYTF. Here the CDR3 DNA reads TGCAGTGCTAGCACGGACAGAACCAACTATGGCTACACCTTC.

This clonotype has more than one count but fewer than ten. This sequence joins TRBV27 and TRBJ1-2; D unclear. The CDR3 contains 14 residues. Trimming stripped 5 bases from V and 6 bases from J, with 16 bases between. Looked up from germline, CDR1 is MNHEY and CDR2 is SMNVEV (reference sequence). The CDR3 is CASSTPDGRDGYTF. CDR3 in DNA: TGTGCCAGCAGTACCCCGGACGGACGGGATGGCTACACCTTC.

This clonotype is labeled medium-sized (0.01 to 0.1%). The chain has TRBV18 and TRBJ2-3; D remains ambiguous. The V gene's germline CDR1 is KGHSH and CDR2 LQKENI. V was pared by 0 bases and J by 2 bases, with 3 bases between. The CDR3 totals 13 residues. The chain's CDR3 is CASSPPFTDTQYF. DNA of the CDR3: TGTGCCAGCTCACCACCGTTCACAGATACGCAGTATTTT.